One sample yielded the 15 T cell receptor beta chains listed below, sequenced in a study of spatial heterogeneity in lung cancer. Time point described: sample taken at primary tumor resection. From the 5' RACE reads, TCRdb called clonotypes with MiXCR, one entry per CDR3 protein. The sample holds more than 60,000 distinct CDR3 sequences; roughly 6.6% are singletons and the top ten take roughly 15%. Here the sequenced sample was PBMCs, taken at surgery. The origin of the receptors is a female donor with early-stage non-small cell lung cancer.

This clonotype is medium-sized by share. The V call is TRBV5-5, the J call TRBJ1-1; 8 positions match TRBD1. The germline V gene has CDR1 SGHKS and CDR2 YYEKEE (reference sequence). The CDR3 extends over 15 amino acids. J lost 5 bases, V lost 0 bases, and 6 bases had no gene match. The CDR3 DNA reads as TGTGCCAGCAGCTTGGACTGGACAGGGATGACTGAAGCTTTCTTT. Protein: CASSLDWTGMTEAFF.

Many counts were recorded for this clonotype. The V call is TRBV5-6, the J call TRBJ2-5, with 11 bases matching TRBD2. Looked up from germline, CDR1 is SGHDT and CDR2 is YYEEEE. V dropped 5 bases and J dropped 5; count of bases not matched to a gene: 8. The CDR3 is 15 amino acids. The CDR3 protein is CASRKLAGDLETQYF. The CDR3 DNA sequence: TGTGCCAGCAGGAAACTAGCGGGGGACCTGGAGACCCAGTACTTC.

The CDR3 DNA is TGTGCCAGCAGTGTAAAACAGGGGGCGGATGAAAAACTGTTTTTT. It yields the protein CASSVKQGADEKLFF. The chain combines TRBV9 with TRBJ1-4; TRBD1 matches at 9 bases. V lost 5 bases, J lost 6 bases, and 8 bases stayed unmatched. This CDR3 has 15 residues. Germline CDR1 and CDR2: SGDLS and YYNGEE. The whole variable domain, filled in from reference TRBV9 and TRBJ1-4, reads DSGVTQTPKHLITATGQRVTLRCSPRSGDLSVYWYQQSLDQGLQFLIQYYNGEERAKGNILERFSAQQFPDLHSELNLSSLELGDSALYFCASSVKQGADEKLFFGSGTQLSVL.

This clonotype was recorded many times. The chain combines TRBV7-9 with TRBJ2-7; D not certain. The CDR3 covers 13 residues. The germline CDR1 and CDR2 sequences are SEHNR and FQNEAQ (reference sequence). Between the trimmed V and J ends, which lost 3 bases and 2 bases, there was a span of 8 bases. The CDR3 DNA follows: TGTGCCAGCAGCTTGACTCCAGCCTACGAGCAGTACTTC. This gives the protein CASSLTPAYEQYF.

This clonotype showed up just a few times. This chain links TRBV6-5 with TRBJ2-6; D is possibly TRBD1 or TRBD2 (5 bases each). The CDR3 covers 14 residues. Trimming stripped 5 bases from V and 13 bases from J, with 18 bases between. CDR1 is MNHEY and CDR2 is SVGAGI in the germline V gene. In DNA, the CDR3 is TGTGCCAGCAGTCCAGGGACGCCTTGGCAAGTCCTGACTTTC. This gives the protein CASSPGTPWQVLTF.

This clonotype was recorded a few times. J is TRBJ2-1 and V is TRBV5-4, with D perhaps TRBD1 or TRBD2 (6 bases each). The V and J ends lost 5 bases and 9 bases respectively, with 12 bases between them. Germline-derived CDR1 and CDR2 are SGHNT and YYREEE (reference sequence). The CDR3 covers 12 residues. CDR3 sequence reads: CASRRGAGEQFF. In nucleotides, the CDR3 is TGTGCCAGCAGAAGGGGGGCAGGTGAGCAGTTCTTC. The entire variable domain, with the rest obtained from reference TRBV5-4 and TRBJ2-1, is as follows: ETGVTQSPTHLIKTRGQQVTLRCSSQSGHNTVSWYQQALGQGPQFIFQYYREEENGRGNFPPRFSGLQFPNYSSELNVNALELDDSALYLCASRRGAGEQFFGPGTRLTVL.

In this sample, this clonotype turned up many times. The chain links TRBV6-5 to TRBJ2-5; D might be TRBD1 (6 bases). V lost 2 bases to trimming and J lost 5 bases, with 12 bases between them. This CDR3 has 14 residues. Germline CDR1 reads MNHEY; CDR2 reads SVGAGI. The CDR3 coding sequence is TGTGCCAGCAGTTACCGCACAGGGACGGAGACCCAGTACTTC. It specifies CASSYRTGTETQYF.

The rearrangement joins TRBV6-5 to TRBJ1-3; unclear D gene. V gave up 5 bases and J gave up 0 bases, with 2 bases separating them. Germline CDR1 reads MNHEY; CDR2 reads SVGAGI. CDR3 length equals 12 residues. CDR3 sequence (DNA): TGTGCCAGCAGTCCCTCTGGAAACACCATATATTTT. This encodes CASSPSGNTIYF.

V usage is TRBV4-1 and J usage is TRBJ1-5; tentatively, D is TRBD1 (5 bases). The CDR3 runs 16 residues. V lost 4 bases, J lost 5 bases, and 18 bases lay in between. Germline loops: CDR1 MGHRA, CDR2 YSYEKL. This CDR3 reads CASSPIIGTSHQPQHF. Written as DNA, the CDR3 is TGCGCCAGCAGCCCTATTATCGGGACCTCACATCAGCCCCAGCATTTT.

On this clonotype itself: A much larger clonotype is one base distant, so this may be a read error. The CDR3 sequence is CASIPRGQPNTEAFF. In DNA form, the CDR3 reads TGTGCCAGCATCCCGCGGGGACAGCCGAACACTGAAGCTTTCTTT. The chain joins TRBV3-1 to TRBJ1-1; 7 positions agree with TRBD1. Germline CDR1 is LGHDT and CDR2 is YNNKEL (reference sequence). The CDR3 contains 15 residues. The junction had 9 bases not matched to a gene; V was cut back by 7 bases and J by 1 base.

This clonotype appeared many times. V usage is TRBV6-1 and J usage is TRBJ2-3, with D possibly TRBD1 on 6 matching bases. V shed 6 bases and J shed 2 bases, with 27 bases lying between them. This CDR3 is 19 amino acids long. CDR1 is MNHNS and CDR2 is SASEGT in the germline V gene. The CDR3 DNA reads TGTGCCAGCAGCGCCCATCGCAGGGGAGCTGGAGCGGACACAGATACGCAGTATTTT. It is translated as CASSAHRRGAGADTDTQYF.

Ten or more counts support this clonotype. The chain couples TRBV30 to TRBJ1-4; TRBD1 is a possible D gene (6 bases). The CDR3 loop spans 15 amino acids. Germline CDR1 is GTSNPN and CDR2 is SVGIG (reference sequence). V lost 5 bases and J 1 base, leaving 14 bases between the germline ends. Here the CDR3 reads CAWCRGMGTNEKLFF. CDR3 in DNA: TGTGCCTGGTGTAGGGGGATGGGAACTAATGAAAAACTGTTTTTT.

V and J are TRBV18 and TRBJ2-2; D ambiguous. The CDR3 has 15 amino acids. V was clipped by 2 bases and J by 6 bases, with 13 bases between them. Germline V gene sequence: CDR1 KGHSH, CDR2 LQKENI. The DNA for the CDR3 is TGTGCCAGCTCACCAGCTCGTGAGAGCGCCGGGGAGCTGTTTTTT. Translation gives CASSPARESAGELFF.

In its sample, this clonotype was seen a few times. The chain recombines TRBV5-1 with TRBJ2-7, with TRBD2 matching 7 bases. The V segment lost 4 bases and the J segment 2 bases; nucleotides outside the gene matches: 9. CDR1 SGHRS and CDR2 YFSETQ come from the germline V gene. This CDR3 comprises 15 residues. The CDR3 DNA is TGCGCCAGCAGCCCTAGCGGAGACGAGGCCTACGAGCAGTACTTC. Encoded protein: CASSPSGDEAYEQYF.

Only a few counts were recorded for this clonotype. The V gene is TRBV5-1, the J gene TRBJ2-2; weak D call: TRBD1 (5 bases). Germline V gene lookup returns CDR1 SGHRS and CDR2 YFSETQ. The germline V and J ends were trimmed by 0 bases and 1 base, with 7 bases remaining between them. This CDR3 is built from 15 residues. Written as DNA, the CDR3 is TGCGCCAGCAGCTTGGGTGGACAGAACACCGGGGAGCTGTTTTTT. This encodes CASSLGGQNTGELFF.